The following is a T cell receptor beta chain sequence with its context. Its antigen is still unknown. One base away lies a much larger clone, so this may be a sequencing read error. The conserved phenylalanine or tryptophan is not found at the CDR3 terminus, so this likely reflects a read error. Time point given: newly diagnosed GD, antithyroid drugs for less than 3 months. The TCR library was made from RNA extracted from PBMCs. Both iRepertoire HTBI primers and Arm-PCR of CDR3 regions were used to build the TCR beta libraries. MiXCR, applied by TCRdb to the multiplex PCR reads, yields one record per CDR3 protein. The data hold about 540,000 distinct CDR3 sequences, with approximately 13% observed a single time. The data originate from a study of regulatory T cells in long-lasting Graves disease. Broader study findings: New patients shared around 980 public clonotypes, and persistent patients shared more, with over 2,500.

CDR1 and CDR2 (germline): SGDLS, YYNGEE. This CDR3 has 14 residues. The V and J ends lost 3 bases and 3 bases respectively, with 12 bases between them. These data were also filed under a second study, of T cells in Graves' hyperthyroidism and ophthalmopathy. That publication notes: Graves' hyperthyroidism was deemed stable absent ophthalmopathy progression within 18 months. Reasons for excluding patients were uncontrolled infection, other autoimmune disease, pregnancy or lactation. First-round RT-PCR with HTBI primers amplified the TCR CDR3 region.

The sequencing used peripheral blood mononuclear cells (PBMCs), collected at new diagnosis, from a patient treated with antithyroid drugs. The V and J genes are TRBV9 and TRBJ1-1, with D perhaps TRBD1 (6 bases). This sequence was found in a man under 40 with Graves disease. In nucleotides, the CDR3 is TGTGCCAGCAGCGCGACAGGTAGTTACACTGAAGCTTTCTTG. Translating gives CASSATGSYTEAFL.